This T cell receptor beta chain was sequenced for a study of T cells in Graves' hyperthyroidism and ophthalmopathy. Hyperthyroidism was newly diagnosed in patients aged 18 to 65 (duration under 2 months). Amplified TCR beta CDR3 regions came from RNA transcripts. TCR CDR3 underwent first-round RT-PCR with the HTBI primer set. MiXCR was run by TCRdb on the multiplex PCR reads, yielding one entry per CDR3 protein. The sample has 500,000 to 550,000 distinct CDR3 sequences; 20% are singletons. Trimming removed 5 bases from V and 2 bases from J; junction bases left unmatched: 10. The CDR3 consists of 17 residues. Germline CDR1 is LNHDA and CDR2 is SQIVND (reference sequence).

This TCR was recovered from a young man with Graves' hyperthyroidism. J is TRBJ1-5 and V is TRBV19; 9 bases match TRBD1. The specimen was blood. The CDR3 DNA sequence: TGTGCCAGTAGTCCCAAGAAGGGACAGGGAGGCAATCAGCCCCAGCATTTT. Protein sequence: CASSPKKGQGGNQPQHF.